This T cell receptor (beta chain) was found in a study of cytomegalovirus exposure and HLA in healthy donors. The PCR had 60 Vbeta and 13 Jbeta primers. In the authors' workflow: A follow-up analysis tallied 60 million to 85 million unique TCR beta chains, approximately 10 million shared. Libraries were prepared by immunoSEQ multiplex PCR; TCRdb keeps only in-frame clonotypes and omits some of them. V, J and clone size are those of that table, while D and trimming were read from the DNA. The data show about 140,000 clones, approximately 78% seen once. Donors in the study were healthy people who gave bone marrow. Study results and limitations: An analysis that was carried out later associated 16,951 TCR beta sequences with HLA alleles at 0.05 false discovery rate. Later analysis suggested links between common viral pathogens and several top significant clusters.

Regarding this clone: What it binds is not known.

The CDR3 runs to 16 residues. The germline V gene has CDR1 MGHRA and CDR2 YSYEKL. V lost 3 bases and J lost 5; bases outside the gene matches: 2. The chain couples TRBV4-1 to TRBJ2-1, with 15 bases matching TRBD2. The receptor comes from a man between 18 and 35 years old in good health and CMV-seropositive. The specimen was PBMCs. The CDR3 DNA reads TGCGCCAGCAGCCATGGACTAGCGGGAGGGGACAATGAGCAGTTCTTC. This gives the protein CASSHGLAGGDNEQFF.